One and the same sample provided the 10 T cell receptor beta chains below, sequenced in a study of CD8+ T cells in alopecia areata. The authors extracted RNA and reverse transcribed it into cDNA as the sequencing template. The assay was immunoSEQ multiplex PCR, and TCRdb's table has in-frame clones only and misses some. The table records hundreds of thousands of clones, roughly 63% of them present only once. Specified treatment: oral pan-JAK inhibitor, 5-10 mg twice daily. The specimen comprised CD4+ T cells sorted from blood, sampled around week 54, from a patient treated with tofacitinib. These TCRs come from a human donor with alopecia areata.

This clone was detected only a few times. The V gene is TRBV6-5, the J gene TRBJ2-1; D is uncertain. This CDR3 has 13 amino acids. V gave up 5 bases and J gave up 3 bases, with 8 bases separating them. Germline V CDR1 and CDR2: MNHEY, SVGAGI. CDR3 sequence (DNA): TGTGCCAGCAGTGCCGACGGCTACAATGAGCAGTTCTTC. This translates into CASSADGYNEQFF.

The chain has TRBV7-2 and TRBJ2-5, with 10 positions matching TRBD2. Trimming removed 5 bases from V and 3 bases from J; junction bases left unmatched: 9. From germline, CDR1 is SGHTA and CDR2 FQGNSA. The CDR3 totals 16 residues. CDR3 DNA: TGTGCCAGCAGCACCCCGGGACTAGCGACAGAAGAGACCCAGTACTTC. This sequence encodes CASSTPGLATEETQYF.

The J gene is TRBJ1-1, the V gene TRBV19; D unresolved. Germline-derived CDR1 and CDR2 are LNHDA and SQIVND (reference sequence). This CDR3 has 13 amino acids. V was cut by 11 bases and J by 0 bases, with 13 bases left in between. The CDR3 region is CAAAVNMNTEAFF. CDR3 nucleotide sequence: TGTGCCGCGGCAGTCAACATGAACACTGAAGCTTTCTTT.

This clone was counted only a few times. The DNA for the CDR3 is TGTGCTCGAAGGGGGGCAAGTTCACCCCTCCACTTT. As protein: CARRGASSPLHF. V usage is TRBV2 and J usage is TRBJ1-6; D is possibly TRBD1 (6 bases). The germline V gene has CDR1 SNHLY and CDR2 FYNNEI. The CDR3 is 12 residues long.

V gene TRBV19 combines with J gene TRBJ1-5; perhaps TRBD1 as D (5 bases). The V gene lost 7 bases and the J gene lost 6 bases, with 16 bases spanning the gap. CDR3 length: 14 amino acids. Germline values: CDR1 LNHDA, CDR2 SQIVND (reference sequence). The CDR3 protein is CASNDRRDAQPQHF. As DNA, the CDR3 is TGTGCCAGTAACGATCGCAGGGATGCTCAGCCCCAGCATTTT.

Only a few counts were recorded for this clone. This sequence joins TRBV10-3 and TRBJ2-5; no definite D call. Trimming pared 3 bases from V and 5 bases from J, leaving 10 bases between. This CDR3 has 13 amino acids. CDR1 is ENHRY, CDR2 SYGVKD, per germline. The CDR3 spells CAISEVGSETQYF. CDR3 coding DNA: TGTGCCATCAGTGAAGTAGGGTCGGAGACCCAGTACTTC.

In this sample, this clone turned up a few times. The CDR3 region has the DNA TGTGCCAGCAGCCTACAGGGGACTAATGAAAAACTGTTTTTT. Residues: CASSLQGTNEKLFF. The chain uses TRBV6-6 and TRBJ1-4, with TRBD1 matching over 7 bases. The germline V gene encodes CDR1 MNHNY and CDR2 SVGAGI (reference sequence). The V segment lost 6 bases and the J segment 2 bases; nucleotides outside the gene matches: 3. This CDR3 has 14 amino acids.

This chain joins TRBV7-9 and TRBJ1-2; TRBD1 is a possible D gene (5 bases). Deletions cut 7 bases from V and 2 bases from J, with 14 bases between. The germline gives CDR1 SEHNR, CDR2 FQNEAQ (reference sequence). There are 14 residues in the CDR3. CDR3 loop: CASNLREGNYGYTF. Written as DNA, the CDR3 is TGTGCCAGCAACCTACGGGAGGGGAACTATGGCTACACCTTC.

The chain links TRBV30 to TRBJ1-6; D is uncertain. The germline CDR1 and CDR2 sequences are GTSNPN and SVGIG (reference sequence). V shed 1 base and J shed 5 bases, with 9 bases lying between them. The CDR3 runs to 14 residues. The CDR3 region is CAWSGQWNNSPLHF. CDR3 coding DNA: TGTGCCTGGAGTGGGCAGTGGAATAATTCACCCCTCCACTTT.

Concerning this clone: The CDR3 end shows no conserved phenylalanine or tryptophan, and so a read error is likely. It is unclear where the CDR3 begins or ends on the DNA, so no DNA is shown, and the CDR3 is as TCRdb lists it. V and J are TRBV29-1 and TRBJ2-3; TRBD1 was called by the table and not checked on the DNA. The CDR3 comprises 10 residues, both ends counted. Germline CDR1 SQVTM, CDR2 ANQGSEA. The CDR3 loop reads CSVEGYGTNS.